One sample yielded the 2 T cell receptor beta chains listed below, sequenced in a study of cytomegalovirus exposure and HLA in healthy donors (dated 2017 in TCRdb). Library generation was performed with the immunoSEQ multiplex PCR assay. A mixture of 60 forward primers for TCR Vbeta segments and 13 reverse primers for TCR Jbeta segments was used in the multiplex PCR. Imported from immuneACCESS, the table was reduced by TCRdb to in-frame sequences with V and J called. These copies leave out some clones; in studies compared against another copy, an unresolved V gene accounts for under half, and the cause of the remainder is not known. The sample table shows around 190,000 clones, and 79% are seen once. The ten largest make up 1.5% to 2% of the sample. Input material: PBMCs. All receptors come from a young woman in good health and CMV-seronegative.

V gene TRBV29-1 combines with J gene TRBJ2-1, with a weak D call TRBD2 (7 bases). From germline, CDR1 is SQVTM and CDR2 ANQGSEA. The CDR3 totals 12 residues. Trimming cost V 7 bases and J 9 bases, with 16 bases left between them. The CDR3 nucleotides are TGCAGCGCACCTAGGGGGGGTCCTGAGCAGTTCTTC. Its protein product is CSAPRGGPEQFF.

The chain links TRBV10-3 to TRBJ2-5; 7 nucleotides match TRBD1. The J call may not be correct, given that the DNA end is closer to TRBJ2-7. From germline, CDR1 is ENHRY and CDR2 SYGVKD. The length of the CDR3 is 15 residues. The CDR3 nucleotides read TGTGCCATCAGTGAAGGTGGGACAGTCTCCTACGAGCAGTACTTC. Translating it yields CAISEGGTVSYEQYF.